This T cell receptor (beta chain) was profiled in a study of T-cell memory formation after mild COVID-19. Study in general: Largely, TCR clusters stayed within a single donor. Study-wide points: CD4+ contracting clones were mainly CM and EM; CD8+ ones, EMRA. Among clones contracting day 15 to 85, CD4/CD8 was balanced, whereas later expanders leaned CD4+.

MiXCR, applied by TCRdb to the 5' RACE reads, yields one record per CDR3 protein. The profile shows about 430,000 distinct CDR3 sequences, 15% to 20% of them singletons. A few counts support this clonotype. Its antigen is not known. The TCR originated in a man aged 18 to 29 who had mild COVID-19 (a few samples of this study predate the infection). Cell type and time point are not known. The sequenced sample was PBMCs or a T cell subset sorted from them (not recorded which).

CDR3 residues: CSAAPRRTEKLFF. The CDR3 DNA follows: TGCAGTGCTGCACCCCGGAGGACCGAAAAACTGTTTTTT. V usage is TRBV20-1 and J usage is TRBJ1-4; D remains ambiguous. The CDR3 runs to 13 residues. Germline V gene lookup returns CDR1 DFQATT and CDR2 SNEGSKA (reference sequence). Deletions cut 5 bases from V and 8 bases from J, with 15 bases between.